The clone carrying this TCR beta chain was picked up many times. Its specificity is not known. A 10-nucleotide random UMI tagged transcripts in template-switch 5'RACE cDNA synthesis. From the 5' RACE reads, TCRdb called clonotypes with MiXCR, one entry per CDR3 protein. The sample carries 55,000 to 75,000 distinct CDR3 sequences, around 5% recorded once. In germline, CDR1 is SGHRS, CDR2 YFSETQ. CDR3 length: 18 amino acids. The V end was cut by 0 bases, the J end by 8 bases, with 23 bases between. The data were obtained in a study of neurological immune-mediated disorders. Findings of the study overall: Sharing of CDR3 amino acid sequences among expanded clones across subjects was absent, suggesting private repertoires in all groups. Falling below healthy controls, multiple sclerosis showed the least TCR clonal expansion, while HTLV-1-associated myelopathy showed the most.

The sequenced material came from PBMCs. The rearrangement joins TRBV5-1 to TRBJ1-4; D unresolved. The origin of this receptor is a human donor with multiple sclerosis. The donor label of this sample is uncertain. CDR3 bases: TGCGCCAGCAGCTTGGACTGGGGTGGGCCCTCGAGAGGCGAAAAACTGTTTTTT. Protein product: CASSLDWGGPSRGEKLFF.